These 23 T cell receptor beta chains were sequenced from one sample in a study of T cell repertoires in cytomegalovirus infection. TCRdb reprocessed the reads with MiXCR, giving one entry per CDR3 protein. The table has approximately 43,000 distinct CDR3 sequences, 20% seen once. These receptors are not linked to any known antigen. Sequencing was done on a sample of PBMCs, sequenced either directly or after in vitro stimulation (not recorded which). The receptors originated from a human donor in good health (CMV status not recorded). Some clones in this sample may be carry-over from other donors' samples.

The chain couples TRBV6-2 or TRBV6-3 to TRBJ2-7; 9 nucleotides match TRBD2. The V segment lost 6 bases and the J segment 1 base; nucleotides outside the gene matches: 4. Germline values: CDR1 MNHEY, CDR2 SVGEGT. The CDR3 length is 14 residues. The CDR3 nucleotides are TGTGCCAGCAGAACCAGCGGGGGGTCCTACGAGCAGTACTTC. Its protein is CASRTSGGSYEQYF.

The chain uses TRBV12-3 or TRBV12-4 and TRBJ2-4, with D perhaps being TRBD1 or TRBD2 (6 bases each). Between the trimmed V and J ends, which lost 6 bases and 0 bases, there was a span of 15 bases. The CDR3 length is 16 residues. CDR3 sequence reads: CASRSWGALAKNIQYF. The CDR3 DNA reads as TGTGCCAGCAGGTCGTGGGGGGCCTTAGCCAAAAACATTCAGTACTTC.

This clonotype was recorded many times. The chain links TRBV6-2 or TRBV6-3 to TRBJ2-4; D not certain. CDR1 is MNHEY and CDR2 is SVGEGT in the germline V gene. Trimming removed 4 bases at V and 0 bases at J, with 19 bases between. The CDR3 spans 18 residues. The CDR3 spells CASSSFPLLELAKNIQYF. The CDR3 region has the DNA TGTGCCAGCAGTTCCTTTCCGCTTCTCGAGTTAGCCAAAAACATTCAGTACTTC.

The rearrangement joins TRBV5-1 to TRBJ2-1, with D maybe TRBD2 (6 bases). The CDR3 runs to 16 residues. V was trimmed by 4 bases and J by 9 bases, leaving 23 bases between them. Germline CDR1 reads SGHRS; CDR2 reads YFSETQ. The CDR3 region has the DNA TGCGCCAGCAGCGGCACCGGGACTGGCATCTCGGGTGAGCAGTTCTTC. Translating it yields CASSGTGTGISGEQFF.

This clonotype appeared a few times. The chain has TRBV20-1 and TRBJ2-1; 10 nucleotides agree with TRBD2. V lost 5 bases, J lost 0 bases, and 16 bases stayed unmatched. Germline V lookup: CDR1 DFQATT, CDR2 SNEGSKA (reference sequence). The CDR3 has 19 residues. The CDR3 region is CSAPDKGLAGASSYNEQFF. In DNA form, the CDR3 reads TGCAGTGCTCCCGATAAGGGGCTAGCGGGGGCCAGCTCCTACAATGAGCAGTTCTTC.

The chain uses TRBV9 and TRBJ2-1; D ambiguous. The germline V gene encodes CDR1 SGDLS and CDR2 YYNGEE. V gave up 4 bases and J gave up 9 bases, with 20 bases separating them. CDR3 length equals 15 residues. The CDR3 DNA follows: TGTGCCAGCAGCCCCCGTCGGGTACCAGGCGCTGAGCAGTTCTTC. It translates to CASSPRRVPGAEQFF.

This clonotype was recorded a few times. The chain has TRBV7-6 and TRBJ1-2; D is uncertain. The CDR3 sequence is 14 residues long. Germline assignment: CDR1 SGHVS and CDR2 FNYEAQ. The V gene lost 7 bases and the J gene lost 8 bases, with 20 bases spanning the gap. The CDR3, as DNA: TGTGCCAGCACCGCCCCGGGCCCCGAGAGCGGCTACACCTTC. It codes for CASTAPGPESGYTF.

The chain couples TRBV7-2 to TRBJ2-3; the match to TRBD2 covers 9 bases. The CDR3 is 16 residues long. The germline gives CDR1 SGHTA, CDR2 FQGNSA. V lost 2 bases, J lost 3 bases, and 6 bases stayed unmatched. The DNA for the CDR3 is TGTGCCAGCAGCTTACGTAGCGGGAGACCTACAGATACGCAGTATTTT. Its protein is CASSLRSGRPTDTQYF.

This clonotype was observed many times. The chain joins TRBV5-5 to TRBJ2-1; 14 bases line up with TRBD2. From germline, CDR1 is SGHKS and CDR2 YYEKEE (reference sequence). The CDR3 loop spans 16 amino acids. With 4 bases clipped from V and 3 bases from J, the junction kept 3 bases outside the gene matches. CDR3 sequence (DNA): TGTGCCAGCAGCAAAGGGACTAGCGGGGGCTACAATGAGCAGTTCTTC. Amino acids: CASSKGTSGGYNEQFF.

This clonotype was picked up many times. The chain uses TRBV7-2 and TRBJ2-3; possible D gene TRBD2, 6 bases. The germline gives CDR1 SGHTA, CDR2 FQGNSA. This CDR3 spans 13 amino acids. V lost 6 bases and J lost 0, with 7 bases in between. CDR3 region: CASRLASTDTQYF. The CDR3 nucleotides read TGTGCCAGCAGACTAGCTAGCACAGATACGCAGTATTTT.

This CDR3 reads CASSVEGGSDIQYF. CDR3 coding DNA: TGTGCCAGCAGCGTAGAGGGCGGGAGTGACATTCAGTACTTC. This chain uses TRBV9 with TRBJ2-4; TRBD2 matches at 7 bases. Germline lookup yields CDR1 SGDLS and CDR2 YYNGEE. The length of the CDR3 is 14 residues. The V gene end was trimmed by 0 bases and the J gene end by 8 bases; junction bases not matched to a gene: 5.

As concerns this clonotype: The conserved closing phenylalanine or tryptophan is absent in this CDR3, likely reflecting a read error. This chain links TRBV6-1 with TRBJ2-7; 11 bases match TRBD1. The CDR3 consists of 14 residues. Germline CDR1 MNHNS, CDR2 SASEGT. With 4 bases clipped from V and 3 bases from J, the junction kept 2 bases outside the gene matches. The CDR3 DNA sequence: TGTGCCAGCAGTGCCGGGACAGGGGGCTACGAGCAGTACCTC. This encodes CASSAGTGGYEQYL.

This sequence joins TRBV7-2 and TRBJ2-7; 10 bases map to TRBD2. The CDR3 is 18 residues long. V lost 1 base, J lost 6 bases, and 15 bases stayed unmatched. Per germline, CDR1 SGHTA and CDR2 FQGNSA. In DNA, the CDR3 is TGTGCCAGCAGCTTAGGATCCCCACAGGGACTAGCGAACTTCGAGCAGTACTTC. Encoded protein: CASSLGSPQGLANFEQYF.

This clonotype appeared many times. V gene TRBV7-9 combines with J gene TRBJ2-1; D is perhaps TRBD1 (5 bases). Germline V lookup: CDR1 SEHNR, CDR2 FQNEAQ (reference sequence). V lost 8 bases, J lost 5 bases, and 19 bases lay in between. The CDR3 contains 15 residues. CDR3 DNA: TGTGCCAGCCCTAGGCCGGGTTTAGGGGACAATGAGCAGTTCTTC. It translates to CASPRPGLGDNEQFF.

This clonotype was observed a handful of times. The chain links TRBV27 to TRBJ1-5; D possibly corresponds to TRBD1 (6 bases). V was cut by 1 base and J by 4 bases, with 8 bases left in between. The germline CDR1 and CDR2 sequences are MNHEY and SMNVEV (reference sequence). CDR3 length: 14 amino acids. The CDR3 spells CASSLYRVNQPQHF. The DNA of the CDR3 is TGTGCCAGCAGTTTATACAGGGTAAATCAGCCCCAGCATTTT.

The genes are TRBV5-6 and TRBJ2-5; 7 bases line up with TRBD2. The CDR3 length is 15 residues. Germline V gene sequence: CDR1 SGHDT, CDR2 YYEEEE. Trimming took 4 bases from V and 5 from J; bases not matched to a gene: 11. The CDR3 DNA follows: TGTGCCAGCAGCCGTAACGGACTAGTTGCGGAGACCCAGTACTTC. This encodes CASSRNGLVAETQYF.

This chain links TRBV20-1 with TRBJ2-1, with TRBD2 identical over 9 bases. CDR1 is DFQATT and CDR2 is SNEGSKA in the germline V gene (reference sequence). J lost 8 bases, V lost 5 bases, and 7 bases had no gene match. The CDR3 extends over 13 amino acids. The CDR3 region has the DNA TGCAGTGCTTTAGCGGGGGCTGGGGATGAGCAGTTCTTC. Its translation is CSALAGAGDEQFF.

The table lists this clonotype with many counts. The rearrangement uses TRBV7-2 and TRBJ2-5; 8 nucleotides match TRBD1. The CDR3 extends over 12 amino acids. The germline CDR1 and CDR2 sequences are SGHTA and FQGNSA. The V gene end was trimmed by 6 bases and the J gene end by 4 bases; junction bases not matched to a gene: 1. CDR3 residues: CASRTGAETQYF. The CDR3 DNA follows: TGTGCCAGCAGGACAGGGGCAGAGACCCAGTACTTC.

V gene TRBV12-3 or TRBV12-4 combines with J gene TRBJ1-3, with D uncertain. V lost 8 bases to trimming and J lost 0 bases, with 14 bases between them. There are 15 residues in the CDR3. The CDR3, as DNA: TGTGCCAGCCGTAGTTGGGAATACTCTGGAAACACCATATATTTT. This encodes CASRSWEYSGNTIYF.

The chain employs TRBV7-2 and TRBJ2-4; 10 bases are shared with TRBD1. Germline trimming cut 3 bases from V and 5 bases from J; bases unmatched to any gene: 13. The length of the CDR3 is 18 residues. Germline CDR1 and CDR2: SGHTA and FQGNSA. The CDR3 nucleotides read TGTGCCAGCAGCTTGATCGGGACAGGGGACTTACTAGAAAACATTCAGTACTTC. Translated, it gives CASSLIGTGDLLENIQYF.

V gene TRBV6-5 combines with J gene TRBJ2-5, with D perhaps being TRBD1 or TRBD2 (6 bases each). Between the trimmed V and J ends, which lost 6 bases and 1 base, there was a span of 18 bases. This CDR3 is 16 amino acids long. Germline lookup yields CDR1 MNHEY and CDR2 SVGAGI. The chain's CDR3 is CASSLWWGAAQETQYF. CDR3 sequence (DNA): TGTGCCAGCAGCCTATGGTGGGGGGCAGCCCAAGAGACCCAGTACTTC.

This clonotype was counted only a few times. CDR3 coding DNA: TGTGCCAGCAGTTTAACGAGCGACGTGAACACTGAAGCTTTCTTT. Its protein product is CASSLTSDVNTEAFF. This chain connects TRBV27 to TRBJ1-1; D remains unclear. This CDR3 is built from 15 residues. V lost 2 bases and J 0 bases, leaving 10 bases between the germline ends. Germline-derived CDR1 and CDR2 are MNHEY and SMNVEV (reference sequence).

This clonotype has just a few counts. The CDR3 nucleotides are TGCGCCAGCAGAGGAACAGGAAGCTCCTATAATTCACCCCTCCACTTT. It specifies CASRGTGSSYNSPLHF. The V gene is TRBV5-1, the J gene TRBJ1-6, with a tentative D call TRBD1 (5 bases). V lost 5 bases to trimming and J lost 0 bases, with 12 bases between them. Germline V gene sequence: CDR1 SGHRS, CDR2 YFSETQ. This CDR3 is 16 amino acids long.